Below are 5 T cell receptor beta chains sequenced from a single sample in a study of T cell changes during pregnancy in multiple sclerosis. Clones were sequenced by immunoSEQ multiplex PCR, and TCRdb holds only the in-frame ones, with some missing. The table shows about 34,000 clones, with around 90% occurring only once. The sample here was peripheral blood, taken in the second trimester of pregnancy. These receptors were taken from a female donor in good health, enrolled as a control in a pregnancy study.

The chain has TRBV7-7 and TRBJ2-7; the match to TRBD2 covers 9 bases. Germline V gene sequence: CDR1 SSHAT, CDR2 FNYEAQ (reference sequence). The ends lost 7 bases at V and 3 bases at J; junction bases unmatched: 10. The CDR3 has 15 amino acids. CDR3 loop: CASTGPSGGFYEQYF. The CDR3 DNA is TGTGCCAGCACCGGCCCCAGCGGGGGGTTCTACGAGCAGTACTTC.

This chain connects TRBV27 to TRBJ2-1, with 8 bases that match TRBD2. With V trimmed by 8 bases and J by 9 bases, 9 bases remained unmatched. Germline V gene lookup returns CDR1 MNHEY and CDR2 SMNVEV (reference sequence). CDR3 length: 13 residues. The CDR3 reads CASRPSGSGEQFF. CDR3 coding DNA: TGTGCCAGCCGGCCCAGCGGGAGCGGTGAGCAGTTCTTC.

J is TRBJ2-3 and V is TRBV7-3, with 10 bases aligning to TRBD2. The germline V gene has CDR1 SGHTA and CDR2 FQGTGA. Trimming removed 4 bases from V and 0 bases from J; junction bases left unmatched: 4. This CDR3 region has 16 residues. Here the CDR3 DNA reads TGTGCCAGCAGCTCCGCTAGCGGGGGTAGCACAGATACGCAGTATTTT. Translating it yields CASSSASGGSTDTQYF.

The V call is TRBV7-9, the J call TRBJ2-7; 7 positions agree with TRBD2. The germline gives CDR1 SEHNR, CDR2 FQNEAQ (reference sequence). Germline trimming cut 1 base from V and 4 bases from J; bases unmatched to any gene: 4. This CDR3 has 14 residues. CDR3 sequence reads: CASSLVLGGYEQYF. In DNA, the CDR3 is TGTGCCAGCAGCTTAGTCTTGGGGGGGTACGAGCAGTACTTC. The full variable domain, in which reference TRBV7-9 and TRBJ2-7 provide the parts outside the CDR3, is DTGVSQNPRHKITKRGQNVTFRCDPISEHNRLYWYRQTLGQGPEFLTYFQNEAQLEKSRLLSDRFSAERPKGSFSTLEIQRTEQGDSAMYLCASSLVLGGYEQYFGPGTRLTVT.

The rearrangement links TRBV5-1 to TRBJ1-6, with TRBD1 matching 8 bases. V was pared by 4 bases and J by 10 bases, with 13 bases of the junction left unmatched. The CDR3 consists of 16 residues. CDR1 and CDR2 (germline): SGHRS, YFSETQ. This CDR3 reads CASSTETGAPNSPLHF. In DNA, the CDR3 is TGCGCCAGCAGCACAGAGACAGGGGCGCCCAACTCACCCCTCCACTTT.